This T cell receptor beta chain was documented in a study of T cells in Graves' hyperthyroidism and ophthalmopathy. The CDR3 contains 13 residues. From germline, CDR1 is MDHEN and CDR2 SYDVKM. The V end was cut by 10 bases, the J end by 0 bases, with 11 bases between. Amplified TCR beta CDR3 regions came from RNA transcripts. Primed by the HTBI set, a first-round RT-PCR was run on the TCR CDR3. Using its own MiXCR run on the multiplex PCR reads, TCRdb lists one record per CDR3 protein. The sample carries approximately 260,000 distinct CDR3 sequences, 12% to 15% recorded once. This clonotype was seen many times. The PBMCs were taken from approximately 9.7 ml of fresh peripheral blood.

The sequenced sample was blood. This sequence joins TRBV28 and TRBJ2-3; no definite D call. The clonotype comes from a woman aged 45-60 years with Graves' hyperthyroidism that later progressed to Graves' ophthalmopathy. CDR3 DNA sequence: TGTGCCACCCTCTACCCTAGCACAGATACGCAGTATTTT. Encoded protein: CATLYPSTDTQYF.